The 19 T cell receptor beta chains below come from one sample, sequenced in a study of vaccination effects on CD4 cells after COVID-19. These TCRs' antigens remain unknown. Antigen-specific CD4+ T cells were first expanded with viral peptide pools by the ViraFEST assay and only then sequenced. A roughly 10-day culture period preceded the isolation of CD4+ T cells. The participants, recipients of two vaccine doses, got either BNT162b2 or mRNA-1273. Sequenced by immunoSEQ multiplex PCR; TCRdb stores in-frame clones only, minus some. The repertoire holds approximately 61,000 clones, with more than 70% as singletons. The starting material was CD4+ T cells from PBMCs cultured with HCoV-229E spike peptides, obtained after COVID-19 vaccination. These TCRs come from a human donor who received a COVID-19 vaccine.

This chain uses TRBV6-5 with TRBJ2-2, with 10 bases lining up with TRBD2. The CDR3 has 15 residues. The V segment lost 4 bases and the J segment 1 base; nucleotides outside the gene matches: 0. Germline V gives CDR1 MNHEY, CDR2 SVGAGI. The CDR3: CASSLAGGNTGELFF. CDR3 nucleotides: TGTGCCAGCAGTTTAGCGGGGGGGAACACCGGGGAGCTGTTTTTT.

The chain has TRBV18 and TRBJ1-2; no definite D call. This CDR3 spans 17 amino acids. CDR1 and CDR2 (germline): KGHSH, LQKENI. Trimming pared 3 bases from V and 0 bases from J, leaving 17 bases between. The CDR3 bases are TGTGCCAGCTCACCCGGGATGTCCCGGGGTTCTAACTATGGCTACACCTTC. It encodes CASSPGMSRGSNYGYTF.

This clone has only one observation. The chain has TRBV7-6 and TRBJ1-6; D perhaps matches TRBD1 (6 bases). V gave up 5 bases and J gave up 7 bases, with 12 bases separating them. This CDR3 contains 14 residues. CDR1 SGHVS and CDR2 FNYEAQ come from the germline V gene. CDR3 nucleotides: TGTGCCAGCAGCCCCGGGACATCAAATTCACCCCTCCACTTT. Amino acids: CASSPGTSNSPLHF.

V is TRBV3-1 (or the pseudogene TRBV3-2) and J is TRBJ1-6, with a tentative D call TRBD1 (5 bases). V was cut by 1 base and J by 8 bases, with 6 bases left in between. The V gene's germline CDR1 is LGHDT and CDR2 YNNKEL (reference sequence). The CDR3 runs 13 residues. CDR3 amino acids: CASSQGGDSPLHF. In DNA form, the CDR3 reads TGTGCCAGCAGCCAAGGAGGGGATTCACCCCTCCACTTT.

The chain combines TRBV14 with TRBJ1-2; D uncertain. Germline assignment: CDR1 SGHDN and CDR2 FVKESK. The CDR3 spans 14 residues. Trimming took off 0 bases at V and 3 bases at J, with 8 bases between the two ends. The DNA for the CDR3 is TGTGCCAGCAGCCAAGAACCGGGCTACTATGGCTACACCTTC. Residues: CASSQEPGYYGYTF.

The chain couples TRBV28 to TRBJ1-2; tentatively, D is TRBD1 (5 bases). The CDR3 extends over 14 amino acids. Trimming left V 6 bases short and J 4 bases short, with 15 bases between. Per germline, CDR1 MDHEN and CDR2 SYDVKM. This chain's CDR3 is CASSLLIGGYGYTF. In DNA, the CDR3 is TGTGCCAGCAGCCTCTTGATTGGGGGCTATGGCTACACCTTC.

The V gene is TRBV24-1, the J gene TRBJ2-1; the D gene is possibly TRBD2 (6 bases). The CDR3 runs to 14 residues. CDR1 is KGHDR, CDR2 SFDVKD, per germline. The V and J ends lost 2 bases and 13 bases respectively, with 17 bases between them. In nucleotides, the CDR3 is TGTGCCACCAGTGATTCTTTCGGGGGACTGGAACAGTTCTTC. Encoded protein: CATSDSFGGLEQFF.

In this sample, this clone turned up a few times. The CDR3 DNA follows: TGCGCCAGCAGTGACACGGCAGGCGGGCAAAACATTCAGTACTTC. This encodes CASSDTAGGQNIQYF. This chain uses TRBV10-1 with TRBJ2-4; possibly TRBD2 for D (5 bases). V dropped 3 bases and J dropped 5 bases, with 14 bases sitting between them. The CDR3 contains 15 residues. Germline loops: CDR1 WNHNN, CDR2 SYGVQD (reference sequence).

In its sample, this clone was seen once. V usage is TRBV5-6 and J usage is TRBJ2-3; unclear D gene. V was trimmed by 7 bases and J by 4 bases, leaving 19 bases between them. Germline loops: CDR1 SGHDT, CDR2 YYEEEE. CDR3 size: 15 residues. In nucleotides, the CDR3 is TGTGCCAGCTTCGGGCCGTTTGTGAGTCCAGATACGCAGTATTTT. As protein: CASFGPFVSPDTQYF.

The genes are TRBV30 and TRBJ1-2; the D gene is possibly TRBD1 (6 bases). The CDR3 has 14 amino acids. V lost 0 bases, J lost 2 bases, and 10 bases lay in between. Germline V gives CDR1 GTSNPN, CDR2 SVGIG (reference sequence). CDR3 sequence: CAWSVSGVNYGYTF. The CDR3, as DNA: TGTGCCTGGAGTGTCTCAGGGGTGAACTATGGCTACACCTTC.

The chain recombines TRBV5-1 with TRBJ1-4; D might be TRBD1 (5 bases). V was pared by 2 bases and J by 7 bases, with 21 bases between. The CDR3 loop spans 17 amino acids. Per the germline V gene, CDR1 is SGHRS and CDR2 is YFSETQ. Here the CDR3 reads CASSFAPPGGSGEKLFF. Written as DNA, the CDR3 is TGCGCCAGCAGCTTTGCCCCCCCGGGGGGTTCGGGTGAAAAACTGTTTTTT.

This clone was recorded a few times. This rearrangement joins TRBV19 to TRBJ2-7; a possible D gene is TRBD2 (6 bases). V lost 8 bases, J lost 0 bases, and 14 bases lay in between. CDR3 length: 14 residues. CDR1 LNHDA and CDR2 SQIVND come from the germline V gene (reference sequence). Written as DNA, the CDR3 is TGTGCCAGTCAGATACGCGGGGCCTCCTACGAGCAGTACGTC. Its translation: CASQIRGASYEQYV.

V is TRBV2 and J is TRBJ1-2; no definite D call. Germline V CDR1 and CDR2: SNHLY, FYNNEI. The germline V and J ends were trimmed by 3 bases and 8 bases, with 10 bases remaining between them. The CDR3 runs to 12 residues. The CDR3 DNA is TGTGCCAGCAGTGAGTGGAGTAGAGGCTACACCTTC. It translates to CASSEWSRGYTF.

The V gene is TRBV5-8, the J gene TRBJ2-3; D is unclear. The CDR3 totals 14 residues. Per germline, CDR1 SGHTS and CDR2 YDEGEE. Trimming took off 4 bases at V and 3 bases at J, with 12 bases between the two ends. CDR3 residues: CASSKDPSTDTQYF. The CDR3 bases are TGTGCCAGCAGCAAGGATCCCTCGACAGATACGCAGTATTTT.

A few counts support this clone. The chain is built from TRBV2 and TRBJ2-2; D unclear. Deletions cut 7 bases from V and 1 base from J, with 10 bases between. This CDR3 spans 14 amino acids. CDR1 is SNHLY, CDR2 FYNNEI, per germline. CDR3 loop: CASNPVLNTGELFF. CDR3 coding DNA: TGTGCCAGCAACCCGGTGTTGAACACCGGGGAGCTGTTTTTT.

V gene TRBV23-1 combines with J gene TRBJ2-2; 7 nucleotides agree with TRBD1. TRBV23-1 is annotated as an ORF whose role is uncertain. This CDR3 contains 16 residues. V dropped 3 bases and J dropped 3; count of bases not matched to a gene: 7. The chain's CDR3 is CASSHLTTGDTGELFF. The CDR3 nucleotides are TGCGCCAGCAGTCACTTGACCACAGGGGACACCGGGGAGCTGTTTTTT.

The chain carries TRBV6-5 and TRBJ1-3; 7 positions match TRBD1. After removal of 8 bases from V and 0 bases from J, the junction contained 4 bases not matched to a gene. This CDR3 spans 14 amino acids. CDR1 and CDR2 (germline): MNHEY, SVGAGI. CDR3 sequence: CASGQESSGNTIYF. The DNA of the CDR3 is TGTGCCAGCGGACAGGAGAGCTCTGGAAACACCATATATTTT.

The chain is built from TRBV30 and TRBJ1-5, with D possibly being TRBD1 (5 bases). The germline gives CDR1 GTSNPN, CDR2 SVGIG (reference sequence). The CDR3 totals 15 residues. The ends were cut back, 4 bases at V and 3 bases at J, with 16 bases in the middle. This CDR3 is CAWNQGRINNQPQHF. DNA of the CDR3: TGTGCCTGGAATCAGGGAAGGATCAACAATCAGCCCCAGCATTTT.

V gene TRBV30 combines with J gene TRBJ1-2; D gene unclear. This CDR3 is 12 amino acids long. Per the germline V gene, CDR1 is GTSNPN and CDR2 is SVGIG (reference sequence). Trimming cost V 0 bases and J 7 bases, with 9 bases left between them. The CDR3 here is CAWSVGGLGYTF. In DNA, the CDR3 is TGTGCCTGGAGTGTTGGAGGGCTTGGCTACACCTTC.